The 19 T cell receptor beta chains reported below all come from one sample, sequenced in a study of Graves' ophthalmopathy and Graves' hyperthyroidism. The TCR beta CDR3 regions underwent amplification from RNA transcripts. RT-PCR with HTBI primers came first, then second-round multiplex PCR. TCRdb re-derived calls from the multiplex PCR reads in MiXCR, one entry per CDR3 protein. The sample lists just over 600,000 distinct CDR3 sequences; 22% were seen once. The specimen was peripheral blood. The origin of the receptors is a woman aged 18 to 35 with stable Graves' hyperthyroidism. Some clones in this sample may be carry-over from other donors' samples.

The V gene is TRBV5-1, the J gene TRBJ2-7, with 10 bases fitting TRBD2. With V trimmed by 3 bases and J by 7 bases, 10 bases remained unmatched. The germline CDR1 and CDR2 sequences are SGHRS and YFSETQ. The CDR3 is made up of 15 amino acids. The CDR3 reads CASSWGSSGSNEQYF. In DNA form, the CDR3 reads TGCGCCAGCAGCTGGGGGTCTAGCGGGAGTAATGAGCAGTACTTC. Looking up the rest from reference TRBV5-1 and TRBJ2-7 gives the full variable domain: KAGVTQTPRYLIKTRGQQVTLSCSPISGHRSVSWYQQTPGQGLQFLFEYFSETQRNKGNFPGRFSGRQFSNSRSEMNVSTLELGDSALYLCASSWGSSGSNEQYFGPGTRLTVT.

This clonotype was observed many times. CDR3 protein: CASSHLGSNTEAFF. The CDR3 region has the DNA TGTGCCAGCAGCCACCTCGGGAGTAACACTGAAGCTTTCTTT. The rearrangement links TRBV6-5 to TRBJ1-1; D call uncertain. Germline lookup yields CDR1 MNHEY and CDR2 SVGAGI. This CDR3 contains 14 residues. V shed 6 bases and J shed 2 bases, with 13 bases lying between them.

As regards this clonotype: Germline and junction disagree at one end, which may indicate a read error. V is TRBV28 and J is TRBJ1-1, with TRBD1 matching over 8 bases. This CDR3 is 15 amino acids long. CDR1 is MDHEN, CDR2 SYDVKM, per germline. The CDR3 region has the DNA TGTGCCAGCGTCCCCGGCAGGGGGCCGAACACTGGAGCTTTCTTT. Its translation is CASVPGRGPNTGAFF.

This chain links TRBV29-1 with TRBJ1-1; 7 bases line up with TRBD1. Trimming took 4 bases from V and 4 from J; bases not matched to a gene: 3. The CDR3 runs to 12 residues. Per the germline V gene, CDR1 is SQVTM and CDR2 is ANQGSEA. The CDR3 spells CSVVEGATEAFF. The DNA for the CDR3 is TGCAGCGTTGTAGAGGGGGCCACTGAAGCTTTCTTT. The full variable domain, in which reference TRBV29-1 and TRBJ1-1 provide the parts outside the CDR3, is SAVISQKPSRDICQRGTSLTIQCQVDSQVTMMFWYRQQPGQSLTLIATANQGSEATYESGFVIDKFPISRPNLTFSTLTVSNMSPEDSSIYLCSVVEGATEAFFGQGTRLTVV.

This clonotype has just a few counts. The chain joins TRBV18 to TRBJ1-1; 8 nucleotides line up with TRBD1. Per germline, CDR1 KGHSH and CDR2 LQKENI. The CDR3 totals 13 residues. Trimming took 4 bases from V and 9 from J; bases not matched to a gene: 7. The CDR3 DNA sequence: TGTGCCAGCTCACTCCAGGACAGGGATAAAGCTTTCTTT. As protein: CASSLQDRDKAFF.

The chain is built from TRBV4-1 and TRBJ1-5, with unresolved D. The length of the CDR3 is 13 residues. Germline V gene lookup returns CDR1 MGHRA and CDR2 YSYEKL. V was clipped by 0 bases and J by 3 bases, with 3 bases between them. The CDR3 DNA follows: TGCGCCAGCAGCCAAGATCCCAATCAGCCCCAGCATTTT. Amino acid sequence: CASSQDPNQPQHF.

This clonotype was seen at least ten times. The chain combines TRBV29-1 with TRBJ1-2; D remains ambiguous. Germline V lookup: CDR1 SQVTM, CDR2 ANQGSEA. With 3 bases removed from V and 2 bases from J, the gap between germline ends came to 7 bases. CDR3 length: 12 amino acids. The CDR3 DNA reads TGCAGCGTTGAGACACAGAACTATGGCTACACCTTC. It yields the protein CSVETQNYGYTF.

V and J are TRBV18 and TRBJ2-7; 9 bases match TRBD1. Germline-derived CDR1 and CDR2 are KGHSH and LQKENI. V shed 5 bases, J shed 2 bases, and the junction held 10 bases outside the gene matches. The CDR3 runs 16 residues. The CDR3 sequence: CASSSTPGQGPYEQYF. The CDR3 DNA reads TGTGCCAGCTCATCAACACCGGGACAGGGTCCCTACGAGCAGTACTTC.

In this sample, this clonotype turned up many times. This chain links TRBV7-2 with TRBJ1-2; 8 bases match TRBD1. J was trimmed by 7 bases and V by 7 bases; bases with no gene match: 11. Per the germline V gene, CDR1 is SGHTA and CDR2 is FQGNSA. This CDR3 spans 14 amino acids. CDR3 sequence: CASTSWAGGSGYTF. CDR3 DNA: TGTGCCAGCACCTCCTGGGCAGGGGGCAGTGGCTACACCTTC. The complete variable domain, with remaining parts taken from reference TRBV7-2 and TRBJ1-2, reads GAGVSQSPSNKVTEKGKDVELRCDPISGHTALYWYRQSLGQGLEFLIYFQGNSAPDKSGLPSDRFSAERTGGSVSTLTIQRTQQEDSAVYLCASTSWAGGSGYTFGSGTRLTVV.

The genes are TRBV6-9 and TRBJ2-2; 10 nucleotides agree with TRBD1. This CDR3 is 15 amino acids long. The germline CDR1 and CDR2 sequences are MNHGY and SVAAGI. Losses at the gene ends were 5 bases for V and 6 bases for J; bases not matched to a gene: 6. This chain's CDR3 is CASSPRQGAAGELFF. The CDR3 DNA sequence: TGTGCCAGCAGTCCCCGACAGGGGGCCGCCGGGGAGCTGTTTTTT.

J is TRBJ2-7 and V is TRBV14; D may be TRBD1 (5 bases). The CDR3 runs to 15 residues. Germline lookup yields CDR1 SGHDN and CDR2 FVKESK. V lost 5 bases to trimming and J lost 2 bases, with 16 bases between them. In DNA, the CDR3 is TGTGCCAGCAGCAGGGTACACAGGTCCACCTACGAGCAGTACTTC. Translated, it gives CASSRVHRSTYEQYF.

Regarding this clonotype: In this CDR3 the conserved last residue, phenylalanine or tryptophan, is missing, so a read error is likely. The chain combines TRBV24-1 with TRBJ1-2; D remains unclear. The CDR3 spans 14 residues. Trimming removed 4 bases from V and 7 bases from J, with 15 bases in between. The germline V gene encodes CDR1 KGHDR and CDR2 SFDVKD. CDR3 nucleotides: TGTGCCACCAGTGACCGCGGACTTCTCTCTGGCTACACCTAC. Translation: CATSDRGLLSGYTY.

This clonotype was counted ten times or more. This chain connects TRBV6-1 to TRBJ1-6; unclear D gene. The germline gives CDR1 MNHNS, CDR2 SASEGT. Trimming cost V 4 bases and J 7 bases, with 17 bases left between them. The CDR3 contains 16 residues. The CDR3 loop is CASSVVSPHTNSPLHF. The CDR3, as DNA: TGTGCCAGCAGTGTGGTATCACCTCACACCAATTCACCCCTCCACTTT.

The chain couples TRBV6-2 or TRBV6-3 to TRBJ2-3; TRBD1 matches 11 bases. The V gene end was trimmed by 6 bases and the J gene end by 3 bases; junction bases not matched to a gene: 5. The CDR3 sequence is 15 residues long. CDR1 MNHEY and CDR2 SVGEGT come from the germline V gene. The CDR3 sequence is CASRPGTGGTDTQYF. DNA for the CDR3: TGTGCCAGCAGACCCGGGACAGGGGGAACAGATACGCAGTATTTT.

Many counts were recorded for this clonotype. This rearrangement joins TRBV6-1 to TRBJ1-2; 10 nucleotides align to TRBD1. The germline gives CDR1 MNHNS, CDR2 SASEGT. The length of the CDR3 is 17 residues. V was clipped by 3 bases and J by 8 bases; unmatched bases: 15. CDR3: CASSDDRGREVVRGYTF. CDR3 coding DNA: TGTGCCAGCAGTGATGACAGGGGGCGCGAAGTGGTGAGGGGCTACACCTTC.

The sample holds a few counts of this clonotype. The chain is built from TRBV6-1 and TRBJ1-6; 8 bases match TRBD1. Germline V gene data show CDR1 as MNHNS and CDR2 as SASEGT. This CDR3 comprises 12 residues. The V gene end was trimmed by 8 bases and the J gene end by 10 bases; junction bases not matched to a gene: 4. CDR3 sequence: CASYDRGSPLHF. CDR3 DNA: TGTGCCAGCTACGACAGGGGCTCACCCCTCCACTTT.

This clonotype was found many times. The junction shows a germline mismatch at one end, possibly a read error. The CDR3 loop is CASSWGQGSYEQYF. The DNA for the CDR3 is TGCGCCAGCAGCTGGGGACAGGGCTCCTACGAGCAGTACTTC. The chain recombines TRBV12-3 or TRBV12-4 with TRBJ2-7; 9 bases are a match to TRBD1. The CDR3 is 14 amino acids.

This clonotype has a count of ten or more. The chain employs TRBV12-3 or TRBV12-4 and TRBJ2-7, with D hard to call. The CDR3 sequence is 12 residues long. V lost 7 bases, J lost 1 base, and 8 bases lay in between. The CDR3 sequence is CASNYQSYEQYF. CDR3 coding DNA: TGTGCCAGCAATTATCAGTCCTACGAGCAGTACTTC.

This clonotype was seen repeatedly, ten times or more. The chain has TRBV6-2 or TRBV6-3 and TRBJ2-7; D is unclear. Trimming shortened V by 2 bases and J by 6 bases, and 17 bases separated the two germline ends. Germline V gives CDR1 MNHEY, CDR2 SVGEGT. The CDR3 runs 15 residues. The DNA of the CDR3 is TGTGCCAGCAGTTACCCCCATCCTTACCCTTCCGAGCAGTACTTC. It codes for CASSYPHPYPSEQYF.